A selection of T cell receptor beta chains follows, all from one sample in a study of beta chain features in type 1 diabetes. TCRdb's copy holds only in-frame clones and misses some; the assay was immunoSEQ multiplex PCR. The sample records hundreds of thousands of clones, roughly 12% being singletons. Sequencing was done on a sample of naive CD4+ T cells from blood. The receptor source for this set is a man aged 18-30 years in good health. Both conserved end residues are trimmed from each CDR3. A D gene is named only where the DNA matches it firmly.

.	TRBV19	ASSIGPQLAEAF
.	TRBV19	ASSMWQEVAF
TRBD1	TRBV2	ASTGTGGYEQY
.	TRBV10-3	AIMLSGANVLT
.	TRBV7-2	ASSPGLYEQY
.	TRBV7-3	ASSLGGLGDEQF
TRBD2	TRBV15	ATSRLAGGGYEQY
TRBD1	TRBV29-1	SAGQVTSTDTQY
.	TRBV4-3	ASSQVQGWNTEAF
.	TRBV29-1	SVGQTEHQPQH
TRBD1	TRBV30	AWTDRGALSSYNEQF
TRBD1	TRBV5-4	ASSTLAGTGPYGYT
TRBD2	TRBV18	ASSPVGGGYNEQY
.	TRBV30	AWRASGQPQH
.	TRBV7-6	ASSSRGGARYEQY
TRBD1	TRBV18	ASSPGQANNSPLH
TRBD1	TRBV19	ASDHRGRSNQPQH
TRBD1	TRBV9	ASSVGPTGDRGYT
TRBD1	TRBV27	ASRPDIGQGNYGYT
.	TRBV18	ASSPTPSSEQY
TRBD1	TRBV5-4	ASSLQGDLEGNTIY
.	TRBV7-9	ASSLGGGTEAF
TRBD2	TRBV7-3	ASRDSGNTYNEQF
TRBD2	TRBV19	ASSPEIVSGSVRGEQF
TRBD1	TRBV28	ASRRTGSTYEQY
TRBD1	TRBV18	ASSTRTGERTEAF
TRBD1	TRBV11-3	ASSHTPGTGGHEQY
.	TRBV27	ASRFSGPSTDTQY
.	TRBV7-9	ASTLTGDWDTGELF
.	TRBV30	AGRVPGVETQY
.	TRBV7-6	ASSSRGSGNEQF
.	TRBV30	AWSPPNNEQF
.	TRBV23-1	ASSLPTVAPGFCGYT
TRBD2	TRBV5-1	ASSLASSGSVPDTQY
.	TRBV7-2	ASSLAARNYGYT
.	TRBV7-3	ASSSGLDPYEQY
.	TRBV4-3	ASSQDSRTGELF
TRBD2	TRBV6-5	ASRSPAGGLNEQF
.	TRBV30	AWMPGPFSYEQY
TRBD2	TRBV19	ASSLRLAGGPSDTQY
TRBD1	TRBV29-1	SVGTATMNYGYT
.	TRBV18	ASSKDRPNEQF
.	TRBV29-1	SVTGMDNEQF
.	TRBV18	ASSHSTGLQSPLH